The clone carrying this T cell receptor (beta chain) has ten or more counts. This specimen belongs to a study of T cells after yellow fever vaccination. This CDR3 region has 15 residues. Trimming left V 3 bases short and J 4 bases short, with 12 bases between. Germline loops: CDR1 LGHNA, CDR2 YNFKEQ. In making TCR cDNA, 5'RACE template switching added a universal primer site and UMIs to it. TCRdb processed the 5' RACE reads anew with MiXCR; each CDR3 protein has one entry. The table lists about 220,000 distinct CDR3 sequences, 6% to 8% of them singletons, with more than 0.85% in the top ten. The rearrangement uses TRBV4-2 and TRBJ2-2; D might be TRBD2 (7 bases). The sequence came from a young man who received the YFV17D yellow fever vaccine. The sequencing used CD4+ T cells sorted from PBMCs, collected on the day of the yellow fever booster vaccination. The CDR3 bases are TGTGCCAGCAGCCAGATAGGGGGGGTCACCGGGGAGCTGTTTTTT. It encodes CASSQIGGVTGELFF.